This is a list of T cell receptor beta chains from one sample in a study of response to subunit inactivated influenza vaccine. TCRdb passed the RT-PCR reads through MiXCR, listing each CDR3 protein once. Of around 790,000 distinct CDR3 sequences in the sample, over 20% were seen once. The sample consisted of PBMCs from blood, taken 5 to 6 days after vaccination. All receptors come from a man between 50 and 59 years old who received an inactivated influenza vaccine. Both conserved end residues are part of each CDR3. Fields, in order: D gene, CDR3 length, clone size, J gene, V gene, CDR3 protein, CDR3 DNA. D genes are given only for firm matches. Clone size is stated in some rows and not others, as once, few, many or a class when expanded.

D gene: NA; CDR3 length: 15; clone size: NA; J gene: TRBJ2-7; V gene: TRBV7-9; CDR3 protein: CASSSMLGDKREQYF; CDR3 DNA: TGTGCCAGCAGCTCTATGTTGGGGGACAAAAGAGAGCAGTACTTC
D gene: TRBD1; CDR3 length: 15; clone size: NA; J gene: TRBJ2-7; V gene: TRBV4-3; CDR3 protein: CASSVRDSGSYEQYF; CDR3 DNA: TGCGCCAGCAGCGTCCGGGACAGCGGCTCCTACGAGCAGTACTTC
D gene: NA; CDR3 length: 14; clone size: NA; J gene: TRBJ1-1; V gene: TRBV19; CDR3 protein: CASKVTEGSTEAFF; CDR3 DNA: TGTGCCAGTAAGGTTACCGAAGGAAGCACTGAAGCTTTCTTT
D gene: TRBD1; CDR3 length: 17; clone size: few; J gene: TRBJ1-5; V gene: TRBV12-3/TRBV12-4; CDR3 protein: CASSSPLDRVGDQPQHF; CDR3 DNA: TGTGCCAGCAGTTCCCCTCTTGACAGGGTAGGGGATCAGCCCCAGCATTTT
D gene: NA; CDR3 length: 13; clone size: few; J gene: TRBJ2-3; V gene: TRBV29-1; CDR3 protein: CSVGGLNTDTQYF; CDR3 DNA: TGCAGCGTGGGGGGGCTAAACACAGATACGCAGTATTTT
D gene: TRBD2; CDR3 length: 14; clone size: NA; J gene: TRBJ2-2; V gene: TRBV15; CDR3 protein: CATSTSGGGGELFF; CDR3 DNA: TGTGCCACCAGCACCTCGGGGGGAGGTGGGGAGCTGTTTTTT
D gene: NA; CDR3 length: 14; clone size: NA; J gene: TRBJ2-2; V gene: TRBV6-5; CDR3 protein: CASSYGGGTGELFF; CDR3 DNA: TGTGCCAGCAGTTACGGAGGGGGCACCGGGGAGCTGTTTTTT
D gene: NA; CDR3 length: 13; clone size: NA; J gene: TRBJ1-1; V gene: TRBV10-3; CDR3 protein: CAISEGTGTEAFF; CDR3 DNA: TGTGCCATCAGTGAGGGTACGGGCACTGAAGCTTTCTTT
D gene: NA; CDR3 length: 13; clone size: many; J gene: TRBJ2-7; V gene: TRBV29-1; CDR3 protein: CSVDGLAGGVQYF; CDR3 DNA: TGCAGCGTTGATGGGCTAGCCGGAGGCGTGCAGTACTTC
D gene: TRBD1; CDR3 length: 14; clone size: few; J gene: TRBJ2-5; V gene: TRBV6-2/TRBV6-3; CDR3 protein: CASSSPAGGETQYF; CDR3 DNA: TGTGCCAGCAGTTCCCCTGCAGGGGGAGAGACCCAGTACTTC
D gene: TRBD2; CDR3 length: 17; clone size: NA; J gene: TRBJ2-5; V gene: TRBV2; CDR3 protein: CASSEGRLRLAGETQYF; CDR3 DNA: TGTGCCAGCAGTGAAGGAAGGTTACGGCTAGCGGGAGAGACCCAGTACTTC
D gene: TRBD1; CDR3 length: 16; clone size: NA; J gene: TRBJ1-1; V gene: TRBV5-1; CDR3 protein: CASSLAQGAWDTEVFF; CDR3 DNA: TGCGCCAGCAGCTTGGCGCAGGGGGCTTGGGACACTGAAGTTTTCTTT
D gene: NA; CDR3 length: 15; clone size: NA; J gene: TRBJ2-5; V gene: TRBV6-1; CDR3 protein: CASTPGQSFQETQYF; CDR3 DNA: TGTGCCAGCACCCCGGGTCAGAGTTTTCAAGAGACCCAGTACTTC
D gene: NA; CDR3 length: 14; clone size: few; J gene: TRBJ1-6; V gene: TRBV5-5; CDR3 protein: CASSLRATNSPLHF; CDR3 DNA: TGTGCCAGCAGCTTGCGGGCGACTAATTCACCCCTCCACTTT
D gene: TRBD1; CDR3 length: 13; clone size: many; J gene: TRBJ1-2; V gene: TRBV7-9; CDR3 protein: CASSFAGGYGYTF; CDR3 DNA: TGTGCCAGCAGCTTTGCAGGGGGCTATGGCTACACCTTC
D gene: TRBD2; CDR3 length: 17; clone size: NA; J gene: TRBJ2-7; V gene: TRBV20-1; CDR3 protein: CSAKISGRTRFSYEQYF; CDR3 DNA: TGCAGTGCTAAAATAAGCGGGAGGACTAGATTCTCCTACGAGCAGTACTTC
D gene: TRBD2; CDR3 length: 13; clone size: NA; J gene: TRBJ2-7; V gene: TRBV6-1; CDR3 protein: CASDGGGINEQYF; CDR3 DNA: TGTGCCAGCGACGGCGGGGGAATAAACGAGCAGTACTTC
D gene: NA; CDR3 length: 15; clone size: few; J gene: TRBJ2-2; V gene: TRBV20-1; CDR3 protein: CSASPRRGVTGELFF; CDR3 DNA: TGCAGTGCTAGCCCACGCAGGGGGGTAACCGGGGAGCTGTTTTTT
D gene: NA; CDR3 length: 12; clone size: few; J gene: TRBJ2-3; V gene: TRBV20-1; CDR3 protein: CSAKTSTDTQYF; CDR3 DNA: TGCAGTGCTAAAACTAGCACAGATACGCAGTATTTT
D gene: TRBD2; CDR3 length: 16; clone size: NA; J gene: TRBJ2-2; V gene: TRBV3-1; CDR3 protein: CASSQRLAGDSGELFF; CDR3 DNA: TGTGCCAGCAGCCAAAGACTAGCGGGAGATTCCGGGGAGCTGTTTTTT
D gene: TRBD1; CDR3 length: 14; clone size: few; J gene: TRBJ1-5; V gene: TRBV24-1; CDR3 protein: CATSDSGGGQPQHF; CDR3 DNA: TGTGCCACCAGTGATTCAGGGGGCGGTCAGCCCCAGCATTTT
D gene: NA; CDR3 length: 15; clone size: few; J gene: TRBJ1-1; V gene: TRBV18; CDR3 protein: CASSRGGGLNTEAFF; CDR3 DNA: TGTGCCAGCTCACGCGGCGGAGGCCTGAACACTGAAGCTTTCTTT
D gene: TRBD2; CDR3 length: 14; clone size: few; J gene: TRBJ2-7; V gene: TRBV5-1; CDR3 protein: CASSLTSGSVEQYF; CDR3 DNA: TGCGCCAGCAGCTTGACTAGCGGGAGCGTCGAGCAGTACTTC
D gene: TRBD1; CDR3 length: 16; clone size: NA; J gene: TRBJ1-6; V gene: TRBV20-1; CDR3 protein: CSARAGAGGRNSPLHF; CDR3 DNA: TGCAGTGCTAGAGCTGGCGCAGGGGGCCGGAATTCACCCCTCCACTTT
D gene: TRBD2; CDR3 length: 14; clone size: NA; J gene: TRBJ2-1; V gene: TRBV6-2/TRBV6-3; CDR3 protein: CASSRTSGGLEQFF; CDR3 DNA: TGTGCCAGCAGTAGGACTAGCGGGGGTCTTGAGCAGTTCTTC
D gene: TRBD2; CDR3 length: 16; clone size: few; J gene: TRBJ2-3; V gene: TRBV20-1; CDR3 protein: CSASSLLAESTDTQYF; CDR3 DNA: TGCAGTGCTAGCTCCTTGCTAGCGGAAAGCACAGATACGCAGTATTTT
D gene: TRBD2; CDR3 length: 12; clone size: few; J gene: TRBJ2-1; V gene: TRBV11-1; CDR3 protein: CASSDRTSEQFF; CDR3 DNA: TGTGCCAGCAGCGACCGGACTAGCGAGCAGTTCTTC
D gene: TRBD2; CDR3 length: 16; clone size: NA; J gene: TRBJ2-2; V gene: TRBV5-5; CDR3 protein: CASSVTSGRAAGELFF; CDR3 DNA: TGTGCCAGCAGCGTCACTAGCGGGAGGGCCGCCGGGGAGCTGTTTTTT
D gene: NA; CDR3 length: 15; clone size: once; J gene: TRBJ2-7; V gene: TRBV10-3; CDR3 protein: CAISDRQGANHEQYF; CDR3 DNA: TGTGCCATCAGCGACCGGCAGGGTGCAAACCACGAGCAGTACTTC
D gene: NA; CDR3 length: 16; clone size: NA; J gene: TRBJ2-7; V gene: TRBV6-5; CDR3 protein: CASSYEISTTGNEQYF; CDR3 DNA: TGTGCCAGCAGTTACGAAATTTCGACCACAGGGAACGAGCAGTACTTC
D gene: NA; CDR3 length: 11; clone size: few; J gene: TRBJ1-1; V gene: TRBV29-1; CDR3 protein: CSVEEDTEAFF; CDR3 DNA: TGCAGCGTTGAGGAGGACACTGAAGCTTTCTTT
D gene: NA; CDR3 length: 19; clone size: NA; J gene: TRBJ1-4; V gene: TRBV7-9; CDR3 protein: CASSLARRGGIATNEKLFF; CDR3 DNA: TGTGCCAGCAGCTTAGCACGGAGAGGAGGGATCGCAACTAATGAAAAACTGTTTTTT
D gene: TRBD2; CDR3 length: 14; clone size: few; J gene: TRBJ2-1; V gene: TRBV11-1; CDR3 protein: CASSSSGGAGEQFF; CDR3 DNA: TGTGCCAGCAGCTCTAGCGGGGGGGCAGGGGAGCAGTTCTTC
D gene: TRBD2; CDR3 length: 14; clone size: NA; J gene: TRBJ2-3; V gene: TRBV27; CDR3 protein: CASMPGLGADTQYF; CDR3 DNA: TGTGCCAGCATGCCGGGACTAGGGGCAGATACGCAGTATTTT
D gene: NA; CDR3 length: 16; clone size: few; J gene: TRBJ2-1; V gene: TRBV6-5; CDR3 protein: CASSYATGGIYNEQFF; CDR3 DNA: TGTGCCAGCAGTTACGCGACAGGTGGAATCTACAATGAGCAGTTCTTC
D gene: NA; CDR3 length: 19; clone size: NA; J gene: TRBJ2-6; V gene: TRBV5-1; CDR3 protein: CASSLVGQGISSGANVLTF; CDR3 DNA: TGCGCCAGCAGCTTGGTGGGGCAGGGGATTAGCTCTGGGGCCAACGTCCTGACTTTC
D gene: NA; CDR3 length: 14; clone size: NA; J gene: TRBJ2-2; V gene: TRBV7-2; CDR3 protein: CASSGIQGTGELFF; CDR3 DNA: TGTGCCAGCAGCGGGATCCAGGGCACCGGGGAGCTGTTTTTT
D gene: TRBD2; CDR3 length: 14; clone size: few; J gene: TRBJ2-1; V gene: TRBV29-1; CDR3 protein: CSGGTSGRGSEQFF; CDR3 DNA: TGCAGCGGCGGGACTAGCGGGAGAGGGAGTGAGCAGTTCTTC
D gene: NA; CDR3 length: 19; clone size: few; J gene: TRBJ2-3; V gene: TRBV11-2; CDR3 protein: CASSGDVRDMTIITDTQYF; CDR3 DNA: TGTGCCAGCAGCGGAGACGTCCGGGACATGACCATAATCACAGATACGCAGTATTTT
D gene: NA; CDR3 length: 16; clone size: NA; J gene: TRBJ1-4; V gene: TRBV5-1; CDR3 protein: CASSPPAGTTNEKLFF; CDR3 DNA: TGCGCCAGCAGCCCCCCGGCCGGAACAACTAATGAAAAACTGTTTTTT
D gene: NA; CDR3 length: 13; clone size: few; J gene: TRBJ2-7; V gene: TRBV12-3/TRBV12-4; CDR3 protein: CASSLSSLYEQYF; CDR3 DNA: TGTGCCAGCAGTTTAAGCAGCCTCTACGAGCAGTACTTC
D gene: NA; CDR3 length: 11; clone size: NA; J gene: TRBJ2-1; V gene: TRBV10-3; CDR3 protein: CAILLNNEQFF; CDR3 DNA: TGTGCCATCCTTTTGAACAATGAGCAGTTCTTC
D gene: NA; CDR3 length: 15; clone size: many; J gene: TRBJ2-5; V gene: TRBV7-6; CDR3 protein: CASSLGGSKTETQYF; CDR3 DNA: TGTGCCAGCAGCTTAGGAGGCTCAAAGACAGAGACCCAGTACTTC
D gene: TRBD2; CDR3 length: 16; clone size: once; J gene: TRBJ2-2; V gene: TRBV9; CDR3 protein: CASSVALAGVTGELFF; CDR3 DNA: TGTGCCAGCAGCGTAGCGCTAGCGGGAGTCACCGGGGAGCTGTTTTTT
D gene: TRBD1; CDR3 length: 16; clone size: few; J gene: TRBJ2-1; V gene: TRBV7-2; CDR3 protein: CASSLTGGGSYNEQFF; CDR3 DNA: TGTGCCAGCAGCTTGACAGGGGGAGGCTCCTACAATGAGCAGTTCTTC
D gene: TRBD2; CDR3 length: 18; clone size: NA; J gene: TRBJ2-3; V gene: TRBV7-3; CDR3 protein: CASSLTLLAGGSTDTQYF; CDR3 DNA: TGTGCCAGCAGCTTGACCTTACTAGCGGGAGGCTCCACAGATACGCAGTATTTT
D gene: NA; CDR3 length: 13; clone size: once; J gene: TRBJ1-1; V gene: TRBV6-2/TRBV6-3; CDR3 protein: CASSYPTGREAFF; CDR3 DNA: TGTGCCAGCAGTTATCCGACCGGGAGGGAAGCTTTCTTT
D gene: NA; CDR3 length: 12; clone size: NA; J gene: TRBJ2-3; V gene: TRBV10-3; CDR3 protein: CAGSSSTDTQYF; CDR3 DNA: TGTGCCGGATCCTCTAGCACAGATACGCAGTATTTT
D gene: TRBD1; CDR3 length: 14; clone size: few; J gene: TRBJ2-1; V gene: TRBV27; CDR3 protein: CASSISGTANEQFF; CDR3 DNA: TGTGCCAGCAGTATTTCCGGGACAGCCAATGAGCAGTTCTTC
D gene: NA; CDR3 length: 15; clone size: few; J gene: TRBJ2-2; V gene: TRBV4-1; CDR3 protein: CASSQTHPGTGELFF; CDR3 DNA: TGCGCCAGCAGCCAAACACACCCAGGCACCGGGGAGCTGTTTTTT
D gene: NA; CDR3 length: 13; clone size: few; J gene: TRBJ2-5; V gene: TRBV12-3/TRBV12-4; CDR3 protein: CASRYRVGETQYF; CDR3 DNA: TGTGCCAGCAGGTACAGGGTGGGAGAGACCCAGTACTTC
D gene: NA; CDR3 length: 14; clone size: few; J gene: TRBJ2-1; V gene: TRBV10-2; CDR3 protein: CASRVPSSYNEQFF; CDR3 DNA: TGCGCCAGCAGAGTCCCTAGCTCCTACAATGAGCAGTTCTTC
D gene: TRBD2; CDR3 length: 14; clone size: NA; J gene: TRBJ2-5; V gene: TRBV20-1; CDR3 protein: CSSLGTSGQETQYF; CDR3 DNA: TGCAGTTCCCTGGGGACTAGCGGCCAAGAGACCCAGTACTTC
D gene: NA; CDR3 length: 16; clone size: NA; J gene: TRBJ2-1; V gene: TRBV20-1; CDR3 protein: CSAVPVRRITPNEQFF; CDR3 DNA: TGCAGTGCCGTCCCGGTGAGGCGGATAACACCCAATGAGCAGTTCTTC